This T cell receptor beta chain was identified in a study of blood T cells in healthy people across ages. Primed by a sample-barcoded 5' primer and a J-beta primer mix, a second PCR proceeded for about 6 to 11 cycles. TCRdb processed the 5' RACE reads anew with MiXCR; each CDR3 protein has one entry. The sample lists hundreds of thousands of distinct CDR3 sequences; 56% were seen once. Germline CDR1 LGHNA, CDR2 YNFKEQ. Trimming removed 0 bases at V and 4 bases at J, with 13 bases between. CDR3 size: 16 residues. The origin of this receptor is a man aged 40-55 years in good health. The chain couples TRBV4-2 to TRBJ2-1; D perhaps matches TRBD1 (5 bases). The sample consisted of blood. CDR3 amino acids: CASSQDSQEFYNEQFF. The DNA of the CDR3 is TGTGCCAGCAGCCAAGATTCACAGGAGTTTTACAATGAGCAGTTCTTC.